This T cell receptor (beta chain) was captured by sequencing in a study of blood T cell repertoires in COVID-19. Individuals drawn from 20 to 30 US areas were about 18 to 100 years old. The CDR3 sequence is 13 residues long. J was trimmed by 7 bases and V by 6 bases; bases with no gene match: 8. The V gene's germline CDR1 is SNHLY and CDR2 FYNNEI. Assay used: immunoSEQ multiplex PCR; TCRdb lists only in-frame clones, some missing. The repertoire holds about 410,000 clones, with roughly 91% as singletons. The sample was PBMCs or T cells enriched from blood (not recorded which). This clonotype was obtained from a man in his late teens or twenties who had recovered from COVID-19. The chain uses TRBV2 and TRBJ1-2; 7 bases are shared with TRBD1. CDR3 bases: TGTGCCAGCAGACAGAGACAGGGTCGTGGCTACACCTTC. Protein product: CASRQRQGRGYTF.